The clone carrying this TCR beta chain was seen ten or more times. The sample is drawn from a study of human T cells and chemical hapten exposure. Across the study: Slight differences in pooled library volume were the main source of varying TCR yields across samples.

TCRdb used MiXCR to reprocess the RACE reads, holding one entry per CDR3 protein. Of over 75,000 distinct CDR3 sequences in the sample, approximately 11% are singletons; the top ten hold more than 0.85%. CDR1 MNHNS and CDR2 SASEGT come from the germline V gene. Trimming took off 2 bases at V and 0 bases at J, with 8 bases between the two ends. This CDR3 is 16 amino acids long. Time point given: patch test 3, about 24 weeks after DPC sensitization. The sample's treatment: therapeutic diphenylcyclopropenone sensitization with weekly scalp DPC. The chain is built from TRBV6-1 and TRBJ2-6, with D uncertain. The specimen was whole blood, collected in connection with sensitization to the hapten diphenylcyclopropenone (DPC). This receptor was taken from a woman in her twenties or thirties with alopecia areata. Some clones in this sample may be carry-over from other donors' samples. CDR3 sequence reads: CASSEWRSSGANVLTF. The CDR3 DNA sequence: TGTGCCAGCAGTGAATGGCGGTCCTCTGGGGCCAACGTCCTGACTTTC.